This paragraph covers one TCR beta chain sequence. The antigen remains undetermined. These data originate in a study of CD8 T cells in Susac syndrome. Across the study: Blood was drawn from patients with Susac syndrome. At that point, they were therapy-naive, on corticosteroids, or on intravenous immunoglobulin alone. Whole-study findings and limits: CD8+ clonal expansion in Susac was maximal in TEMRA cells and in active patients.

RNA in amounts of roughly 0.5 to 1 ug was reverse transcribed with random hexamers. Coverage of TCR beta CDR3 amplification by immunoSEQ multiplex PCR extended to 54 Vbeta and 13 Jbeta. MiXCR, applied by TCRdb to the immunoSEQ multiplex PCR reads, yields one record per CDR3 protein. The sample lists fewer than 60,000 distinct CDR3 sequences, just under 95% occurring once. The sequenced sample consisted of CD8+ T cells from PBMCs. This clonotype was sampled from a human donor with Susac syndrome.

CDR3 in DNA: TGCAGCGTTGAAAGGACTAGCGGGGAAGAGACCCAGTACTTC. Its translation is CSVERTSGEETQYF. The rearrangement uses TRBV29-1 and TRBJ2-5, with 12 bases identical to TRBD2. CDR1 and CDR2 from the germline V gene are SQVTM and ANQGSEA. V lost 2 bases to trimming and J lost 3 bases; unmatched junction nucleotides: 1. The CDR3 covers 14 residues. Filled out from reference TRBV29-1 and TRBJ2-5, the complete variable domain reads SAVISQKPSRDICQRGTSLTIQCQVDSQVTMMFWYRQQPGQSLTLIATANQGSEATYESGFVIDKFPISRPNLTFSTLTVSNMSPEDSSIYLCSVERTSGEETQYFGPGTRLLVL.